This T cell receptor beta chain was retrieved from a study of cytomegalovirus exposure and HLA in healthy donors. Broader study findings: In a later analysis, donors in an Asian-associated ancestry cluster reportedly had fewer N-insertions in productive TCRs than the cohort mean.

V lost 7 bases and J lost 9; bases outside the gene matches: 2. Germline V gene sequence: CDR1 WNHNN, CDR2 SYGVQD (reference sequence). This CDR3 has 13 amino acids. In regard to this clone: Its cognate antigen is unknown.

The PCR employed 60 Vbeta primers together with 13 Jbeta primers. Assay used: immunoSEQ multiplex PCR; TCRdb lists only in-frame clones, some missing. The table shows more than 150,000 clones, with about 82% occurring only once. The chain links TRBV10-1 to TRBJ2-3, with 15 bases lining up with TRBD2. Sequences were obtained from PBMCs. The sequence was obtained from a woman between 25 and 40 years old in good health and CMV-seronegative. The CDR3 coding sequence is TGCGCCAGCAACGGACTAGCGGGGGGGACGCAGTATTTT. It yields the protein CASNGLAGGTQYF.